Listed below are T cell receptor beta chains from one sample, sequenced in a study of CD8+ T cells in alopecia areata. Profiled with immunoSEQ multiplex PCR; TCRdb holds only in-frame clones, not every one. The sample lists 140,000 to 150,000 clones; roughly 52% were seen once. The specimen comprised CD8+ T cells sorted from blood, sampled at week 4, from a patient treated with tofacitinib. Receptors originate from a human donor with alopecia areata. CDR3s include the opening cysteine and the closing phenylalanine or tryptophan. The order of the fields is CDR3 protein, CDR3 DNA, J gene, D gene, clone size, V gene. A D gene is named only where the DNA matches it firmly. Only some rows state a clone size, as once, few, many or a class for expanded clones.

CDR3 protein: CASSPPDGTNYGYTF
CDR3 DNA: TGTGCCAGCAGCCCGCCGGACGGAACAAACTATGGCTACACCTTC
J gene: TRBJ1-2
D gene: -
clone size: -
V gene: TRBV7-9

CDR3 protein: CASSALTSGGPPSQFF
CDR3 DNA: TGTGCCAGTAGTGCCCTGACTAGCGGGGGGCCCCCCTCTCAGTTCTTC
J gene: TRBJ2-1
D gene: TRBD2
clone size: -
V gene: TRBV19

CDR3 protein: CAWSAGPGTFHTEAFF
CDR3 DNA: TGTGCCTGGAGTGCGGGACCCGGGACATTCCACACTGAAGCTTTCTTT
J gene: TRBJ1-1
D gene: -
clone size: -
V gene: TRBV30

CDR3 protein: CASSVLGQADTQYF
CDR3 DNA: TGTGCCAGCAGCGTGCTAGGACAGGCAGATACGCAGTATTTT
J gene: TRBJ2-3
D gene: TRBD1
clone size: few
V gene: TRBV9

CDR3 protein: CAISGPGVADLLYEQYF
CDR3 DNA: TGTGCCATCAGTGGGCCCGGAGTAGCGGACCTCCTCTACGAGCAGTACTTC
J gene: TRBJ2-7
D gene: -
clone size: -
V gene: TRBV10-3

CDR3 protein: CASSFQTGTVGEKLFF
CDR3 DNA: TGTGCCAGCAGCTTCCAGACAGGGACGGTCGGTGAAAAACTGTTTTTT
J gene: TRBJ1-4
D gene: TRBD1
clone size: -
V gene: TRBV5-6

CDR3 protein: CSVGTGEETEAFF
CDR3 DNA: TGCAGCGTTGGGACAGGGGAAGAAACTGAAGCTTTCTTT
J gene: TRBJ1-1
D gene: TRBD1
clone size: -
V gene: TRBV29-1

CDR3 protein: CASSQDQQGSDEQYF
CDR3 DNA: TGTGCCAGCAGCCAAGACCAACAGGGTTCCGACGAGCAGTACTTC
J gene: TRBJ2-7
D gene: -
clone size: few
V gene: TRBV4-2

CDR3 protein: CASSLQGFHEQYF
CDR3 DNA: TGTGCCAGCAGCTTACAGGGTTTTCACGAGCAGTACTTC
J gene: TRBJ2-7
D gene: -
clone size: few
V gene: TRBV5-6

CDR3 protein: CASSQVLSGRLDTQYF
CDR3 DNA: TGCGCCAGCAGCCAAGTTCTAAGCGGGAGGTTAGATACGCAGTATTTT
J gene: TRBJ2-3
D gene: TRBD2
clone size: few
V gene: TRBV4-3

CDR3 protein: CASSFSGAWTDTQYF
CDR3 DNA: TGTGCCAGCAGTTTTAGCGGGGCGTGGACAGATACGCAGTATTTT
J gene: TRBJ2-3
D gene: TRBD2
clone size: -
V gene: TRBV27

CDR3 protein: CAWDLAGTEETQYF
CDR3 DNA: TGTGCCTGGGACCTAGCGGGGACGGAAGAGACCCAGTACTTC
J gene: TRBJ2-5
D gene: TRBD2
clone size: -
V gene: TRBV30

CDR3 protein: CAWSPLLGGNTIYF
CDR3 DNA: TGTGCCTGGAGTCCCTTATTGGGCGGAAACACCATATATTTT
J gene: TRBJ1-3
D gene: -
clone size: -
V gene: TRBV30

CDR3 protein: CSVDRQGPISTDTQYF
CDR3 DNA: TGCAGCGTTGATCGGCAGGGGCCTATTAGCACAGATACGCAGTATTTT
J gene: TRBJ2-3
D gene: -
clone size: few
V gene: TRBV29-1

CDR3 protein: CASSGYSLYEQYF
CDR3 DNA: TGTGCCAGCAGCGGCTACTCACTGTACGAGCAGTACTTC
J gene: TRBJ2-7
D gene: -
clone size: few
V gene: TRBV11-2

CDR3 protein: CASSPGTGGADTQYF
CDR3 DNA: TGTGCCAGCAGCCCCGGGACAGGGGGCGCAGATACGCAGTATTTT
J gene: TRBJ2-3
D gene: TRBD1
clone size: -
V gene: TRBV5-4

CDR3 protein: CASSPAGRQETQYF
CDR3 DNA: TGTGCCAGCAGTCCAGCGGGGAGACAAGAGACCCAGTACTTC
J gene: TRBJ2-5
D gene: TRBD2
clone size: -
V gene: TRBV6-5

CDR3 protein: CASSSQALPRDTQYF
CDR3 DNA: TGCGCCAGCAGCTCACAAGCTTTGCCTAGGGATACGCAGTATTTT
J gene: TRBJ2-3
D gene: -
clone size: -
V gene: TRBV5-1

CDR3 protein: CAWSVDIETGAPKQETQYF
CDR3 DNA: TGTGCCTGGAGTGTTGATATCGAGACAGGGGCACCCAAACAAGAGACCCAGTACTTC
J gene: TRBJ2-5
D gene: TRBD1
clone size: -
V gene: TRBV30

CDR3 protein: CASSQERISGNTIYF
CDR3 DNA: TGCGCCAGCAGCCAAGAACGCATCTCTGGAAACACCATATATTTT
J gene: TRBJ1-3
D gene: -
clone size: -
V gene: TRBV4-1

CDR3 protein: CAWTGLAGTTYSSTDTQYF
CDR3 DNA: TGTGCCTGGACCGGACTAGCGGGGACAACATACTCTAGCACAGATACGCAGTATTTT
J gene: TRBJ2-3
D gene: TRBD2
clone size: -
V gene: TRBV30

CDR3 protein: CASSPPGTTEAFF
CDR3 DNA: TGCGCCAGCAGCCCGCCCGGGACGACTGAAGCTTTCTTT
J gene: TRBJ1-1
D gene: -
clone size: -
V gene: TRBV4-3

CDR3 protein: CASSEGHRGYNQPQHF
CDR3 DNA: TGTGCCAGCAGTGAGGGTCACAGGGGGTACAATCAGCCCCAGCATTTT
J gene: TRBJ1-5
D gene: TRBD1
clone size: few
V gene: TRBV6-1

CDR3 protein: CASSSDWTYEQYF
CDR3 DNA: TGTGCCAGCAGTTCGGACTGGACCTACGAGCAGTACTTC
J gene: TRBJ2-7
D gene: -
clone size: -
V gene: TRBV6-5

CDR3 protein: CASSQENRGRIEQFF
CDR3 DNA: TGCGCCAGCAGCCAAGAGAACAGGGGGAGGATTGAGCAGTTCTTC
J gene: TRBJ2-1
D gene: TRBD1
clone size: -
V gene: TRBV4-1

CDR3 protein: CASGLDRAANQPQHF
CDR3 DNA: TGTGCTAGTGGTTTGGACAGGGCTGCGAATCAGCCCCAGCATTTT
J gene: TRBJ1-5
D gene: -
clone size: -
V gene: TRBV12-5

CDR3 protein: CASSYGTGVEKLFF
CDR3 DNA: TGTGCCAGCAGTTACGGGACAGGGGTCGAAAAACTGTTTTTT
J gene: TRBJ1-4
D gene: TRBD1
clone size: -
V gene: TRBV6-5

CDR3 protein: CASALRAGSTDTQYF
CDR3 DNA: TGTGCCAGCGCGCTCAGGGCGGGAAGCACAGATACGCAGTATTTT
J gene: TRBJ2-3
D gene: -
clone size: -
V gene: TRBV9

CDR3 protein: CASSLEGQGASTGELFF
CDR3 DNA: TGCGCCAGCAGCTTGGAGGGACAGGGGGCGAGCACCGGGGAGCTGTTTTTT
J gene: TRBJ2-2
D gene: TRBD1
clone size: -
V gene: TRBV5-1

CDR3 protein: CASSDLTVDGRAYEQYF
CDR3 DNA: TGTGCCAGCAGTGACTTAACAGTCGACGGTAGGGCCTACGAGCAGTACTTC
J gene: TRBJ2-7
D gene: -
clone size: -
V gene: TRBV27

CDR3 protein: CSVAGTLEQFF
CDR3 DNA: TGCAGCGTGGCCGGGACCCTAGAGCAGTTCTTC
J gene: TRBJ2-1
D gene: -
clone size: -
V gene: TRBV29-1

CDR3 protein: CASSGSGVTGTEAFF
CDR3 DNA: TGTGCCAGCAGCGGATCAGGGGTAACAGGCACTGAAGCTTTCTTT
J gene: TRBJ1-1
D gene: -
clone size: -
V gene: TRBV9

CDR3 protein: CAISEGAGSYEQYF
CDR3 DNA: TGTGCCATCAGTGAAGGGGCGGGGTCCTACGAGCAGTACTTC
J gene: TRBJ2-7
D gene: -
clone size: few
V gene: TRBV10-3

CDR3 protein: CASSTQPQHF
CDR3 DNA: TGTGCCAGCAGCACTCAGCCCCAGCATTTT
J gene: TRBJ1-5
D gene: -
clone size: -
V gene: TRBV6-6

CDR3 protein: CSAWDSTNYGYTF
CDR3 DNA: TGCAGCGCCTGGGACAGTACCAACTATGGCTACACCTTC
J gene: TRBJ1-2
D gene: TRBD1
clone size: few
V gene: TRBV29-1